Listed below are T cell receptor beta chains from one sample, sequenced in a study of cytomegalovirus exposure and HLA in healthy donors. Repertoires were generated with immunoSEQ multiplex PCR, while TCRdb's copy carries only in-frame clones and drops some. The sample shows roughly 180,000 clones, about 68% of them seen only once. The sequenced sample was PBMCs. All receptors come from a female donor in good health and CMV-seronegative. Each CDR3 is given with its conserved first and last residue. A D gene is named only where the DNA matches it firmly. Clone size is shown for a subset of rows, as once, few, many or a class of expanded clone.

D,size,V,J,CDR3,DNA
TRBD1,NA,TRBV27,TRBJ2-3,CASSPLQGTQYF,TGTGCCAGCAGTCCTCTACAGGGGACGCAGTATTTT
NA,few,TRBV4-3,TRBJ1-1,CASSQDRVNTEAFF,TGCGCCAGCAGCCAAGATCGAGTTAACACTGAAGCTTTCTTT
NA,few,TRBV5-1,TRBJ1-6,CASSLSGGDSPLHF,TGCGCCAGCAGCTTGTCAGGCGGGGATTCACCCCTCCACTTT
NA,few,TRBV7-9,TRBJ1-2,CASSLDKFNYGYTF,TGTGCCAGCAGCCTGGACAAATTTAACTATGGCTACACCTTC
NA,NA,TRBV28,TRBJ1-2,CASSPDGTNYGYTF,TGTGCCAGCAGCCCGGACGGGACTAACTATGGCTACACCTTC
NA,NA,TRBV19,TRBJ1-2,CASSIDSNYYGYTF,TGTGCCAGTAGTATCGACAGCAACTACTATGGCTACACCTTC
TRBD1,NA,TRBV18,TRBJ1-1,CASSGTGGDTEAFF,TGTGCCAGCTCGGGGACAGGGGGGGACACTGAAGCTTTCTTT
TRBD1,NA,TRBV2,TRBJ1-6,CASSGSTGNSPLHF,TGTGCCAGCAGTGGATCGACAGGGAATTCACCCCTCCACTTT
NA,NA,TRBV28,TRBJ2-3,CASSLAGGTDTQYF,TGTGCCAGCAGTTTGGCAGGGGGCACAGATACGCAGTATTTT
NA,NA,TRBV19,TRBJ1-6,CASSYTGLWNSPLHF,TGTGCCAGTAGTTACACAGGGTTATGGAATTCACCCCTCCACTTT
NA,few,TRBV18,TRBJ1-1,CASSPRLQGKGVTEAFF,TGTGCCAGCTCACCTCGGCTTCAGGGAAAAGGGGTGACTGAAGCTTTCTTT
TRBD1,NA,TRBV20-1,TRBJ2-5,CSRQGQETQYF,TGCAGCCGACAGGGGCAAGAGACCCAGTACTTC
TRBD1,NA,TRBV14,TRBJ2-3,CASSTNRGTGTQYF,TGTGCCAGCAGCACAAACCGGGGGACAGGTACGCAGTATTTT
TRBD1,NA,TRBV5-6,TRBJ2-7,CASSLVRTGSYEQYF,TGTGCCAGCAGCTTGGTTCGGACAGGGTCCTACGAGCAGTACTTC
TRBD2,NA,TRBV7-2,TRBJ2-3,CASSPGGTTDTQYF,TGTGCCAGCAGCCCCGGGGGGACCACAGATACGCAGTATTTT
NA,NA,TRBV4-3,TRBJ1-1,CASSPRVGASTEAFF,TGCGCCAGCAGCCCCCGCGTGGGCGCGAGCACTGAAGCTTTCTTT
TRBD2,NA,TRBV5-1,TRBJ2-5,CASSLTGGSETQYF,TGCGCCAGCAGTTTGACGGGGGGGTCGGAGACCCAGTACTTC
NA,NA,TRBV18,TRBJ1-1,CASSSLGSRGTEAFF,TGTGCCAGCTCATCCTTGGGCAGCAGGGGCACTGAAGCTTTCTTT
NA,NA,TRBV29-1,TRBJ2-1,CSVVRYGGMNNEQFF,TGCAGCGTTGTCAGATACGGCGGGATGAACAATGAGCAGTTCTTC
TRBD1,NA,TRBV27,TRBJ1-1,CASSSTGGTEAFF,TGTGCCAGCAGCTCTACAGGGGGCACTGAAGCTTTCTTT
TRBD2,NA,TRBV11-2,TRBJ2-3,CASSKLAPGLSDTQYF,TGTGCCAGCAGCAAACTAGCGCCTGGGCTCTCGGATACGCAGTATTTT
NA,few,TRBV28,TRBJ1-5,CASSRGTTSNQPQHF,TGTGCCAGCAGCCGAGGGACAACTAGCAATCAGCCCCAGCATTTT
NA,NA,TRBV18,TRBJ1-1,CASRLPGQSTEAFF,TGTGCCAGTCGCCTGCCAGGGCAGAGCACTGAAGCTTTCTTT
NA,NA,TRBV9,TRBJ1-5,CASSVDEGSNQPQHF,TGTGCCAGCAGCGTAGACGAGGGTAGCAATCAGCCCCAGCATTTT
NA,few,TRBV7-8,TRBJ1-5,CASRPGSGGGLQPQHF,TGTGCCAGCAGACCCGGGAGTGGTGGAGGGCTGCAGCCCCAGCATTTT
NA,NA,TRBV27,TRBJ1-1,CATKPGQGPEAFF,TGTGCCACCAAGCCGGGTCAGGGGCCTGAAGCTTTCTTT
TRBD1,NA,TRBV15,TRBJ1-5,CATSRDRYNQPQHF,TGTGCCACCAGCAGGGACAGGTACAATCAGCCCCAGCATTTT
NA,NA,TRBV5-1,TRBJ2-7,CASSLGPAPVYEQYF,TGCGCCAGCAGCTTGGGTCCAGCGCCGGTGTACGAGCAGTACTTC
NA,NA,TRBV6-1,TRBJ2-5,CASSGALGGHQETQYF,TGTGCCAGCAGTGGCGCCCTCGGGGGACACCAAGAGACCCAGTACTTC
TRBD2,NA,TRBV4-3,TRBJ2-1,CASSQPRPGLAGDLSYNEQFF,TGCGCCAGCAGCCAACCCAGACCGGGACTAGCGGGAGATCTCTCCTACAATGAGCAGTTCTTC
NA,NA,TRBV9,TRBJ1-1,CASSVAGGNTEAFF,TGTGCCAGCAGCGTAGCGGGGGGAAACACTGAAGCTTTCTTT
NA,NA,TRBV18,TRBJ2-5,CASSPTRQKETQYF,TGTGCCAGCTCACCAACGAGACAGAAAGAGACCCAGTACTTC
TRBD1,NA,TRBV7-2,TRBJ2-5,CASSLDGTGRQETQYF,TGTGCCAGCAGCTTAGATGGGACAGGGAGGCAAGAGACCCAGTACTTC
TRBD1,NA,TRBV7-9,TRBJ2-2,CASSPGTANTGELFF,TGTGCCAGCAGCCCTGGGACAGCGAACACCGGGGAGCTGTTTTTT
NA,NA,TRBV9,TRBJ2-5,CASSVDVRLETQYF,TGTGCCAGCAGCGTAGACGTCAGGCTAGAGACCCAGTACTTC
TRBD2,NA,TRBV7-8,TRBJ2-3,CASSLVAGGFTDTQYF,TGTGCCAGCAGCTTAGTGGCGGGGGGTTTTACAGATACGCAGTATTTT
TRBD1,NA,TRBV30,TRBJ1-5,CAWSSRQGQPQHF,TGTGCCTGGAGTTCGAGACAGGGGCAGCCCCAGCATTTT
TRBD2,once,TRBV7-8,TRBJ2-3,CASSLRSGRGGDTQYF,TGTGCCAGCAGCTTAAGAAGCGGGAGAGGGGGAGATACGCAGTATTTT
NA,few,TRBV6-4,TRBJ2-1,CASSRGPNNEQFF,TGTGCCAGCAGCAGGGGCCCTAACAATGAGCAGTTCTTC
NA,few,TRBV4-3,TRBJ1-1,CASSQDSAYTEAFF,TGCGCCAGCAGCCAAGATTCCGCGTACACTGAAGCTTTCTTT
NA,few,TRBV11-1,TRBJ2-7,CASSLSSYEQYF,TGTGCCAGCAGTCTTTCCTCCTACGAGCAGTACTTC
TRBD1,NA,TRBV19,TRBJ2-7,CASSAGQGGAYEQYF,TGTGCCAGTAGTGCCGGACAGGGGGGTGCCTACGAGCAGTACTTC
NA,NA,TRBV9,TRBJ1-3,CASSVDIRNTIYF,TGTGCCAGCAGCGTCGACATTAGAAACACCATATATTTT
NA,NA,TRBV4-1,TRBJ1-2,CASSQDQDYGYTF,TGCGCCAGCAGCCAGGATCAGGACTATGGCTACACCTTC
NA,once,TRBV7-9,TRBJ1-2,CASSLGVFNYGYTF,TGTGCCAGCAGCTTAGGCGTATTTAACTATGGCTACACCTTC
NA,NA,TRBV18,TRBJ2-3,CASSQGQNSDTQYF,TGTGCCAGCTCACAGGGGCAGAACTCAGATACGCAGTATTTT
NA,NA,TRBV4-2,TRBJ2-6,CASSQEGPAAGANVLTF,TGTGCCAGCAGCCAAGAGGGGCCTGCCGCTGGGGCCAACGTCCTGACTTTC
NA,NA,TRBV4-1,TRBJ2-3,CASSQGPYTDTQYF,TGCGCCAGCAGCCAAGGCCCCTACACAGATACGCAGTATTTT
TRBD1,NA,TRBV19,TRBJ1-2,CASIGDRVKGGYTF,TGTGCCAGTATTGGGGACAGGGTGAAGGGTGGCTACACCTTC
TRBD2,once,TRBV28,TRBJ2-1,CASSSSGREWGEQFF,TGTGCCAGCAGTTCAAGCGGGAGGGAGTGGGGTGAGCAGTTCTTC
NA,NA,TRBV6-5,TRBJ2-7,CASNVGDEQYF,TGTGCCAGCAACGTGGGCGACGAGCAGTACTTC
NA,few,TRBV29-1,TRBJ2-1,CSVGSHEQFF,TGCAGCGTTGGTAGCCATGAGCAGTTCTTC
NA,NA,TRBV7-2,TRBJ1-3,CASSSRAGNTIYF,TGTGCCAGCAGCTCCCGGGCAGGGAACACCATATATTTT
NA,NA,TRBV10-3,TRBJ1-1,CAIRLAVNTEAFF,TGTGCCATCAGATTGGCGGTGAACACTGAAGCTTTCTTT